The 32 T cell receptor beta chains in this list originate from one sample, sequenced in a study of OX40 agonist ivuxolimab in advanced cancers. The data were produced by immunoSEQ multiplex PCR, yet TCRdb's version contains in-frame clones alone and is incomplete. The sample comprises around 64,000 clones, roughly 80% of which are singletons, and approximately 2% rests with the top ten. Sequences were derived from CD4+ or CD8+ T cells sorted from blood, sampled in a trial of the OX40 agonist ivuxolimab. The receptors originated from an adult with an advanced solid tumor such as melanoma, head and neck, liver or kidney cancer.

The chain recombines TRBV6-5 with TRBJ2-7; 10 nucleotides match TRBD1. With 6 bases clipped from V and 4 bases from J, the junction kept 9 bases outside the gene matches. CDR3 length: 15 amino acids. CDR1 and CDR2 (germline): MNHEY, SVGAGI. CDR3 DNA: TGTGCCAGCAGCCTGGCCGGGACAGGGGTATACGAGCAGTACTTC. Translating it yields CASSLAGTGVYEQYF.

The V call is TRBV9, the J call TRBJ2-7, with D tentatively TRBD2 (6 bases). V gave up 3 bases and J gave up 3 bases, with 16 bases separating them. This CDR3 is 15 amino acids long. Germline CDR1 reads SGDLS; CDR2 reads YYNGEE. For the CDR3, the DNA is TGTGCCAGCAGCGGAGGTCCGGTAGCGGACTACGAGCAGTACTTC. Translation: CASSGGPVADYEQYF.

CDR3 sequence: CAWSVRSGSGANVLTF. CDR3 DNA sequence: TGTGCCTGGAGTGTACGGTCCGGCTCTGGGGCCAACGTCCTGACTTTC. The chain links TRBV30 to TRBJ2-6; D is ambiguous. V was shortened by 0 bases and J by 0 bases, with 9 bases between the two germline ends. The CDR3 runs 16 residues. Per the germline V gene, CDR1 is GTSNPN and CDR2 is SVGIG (reference sequence).

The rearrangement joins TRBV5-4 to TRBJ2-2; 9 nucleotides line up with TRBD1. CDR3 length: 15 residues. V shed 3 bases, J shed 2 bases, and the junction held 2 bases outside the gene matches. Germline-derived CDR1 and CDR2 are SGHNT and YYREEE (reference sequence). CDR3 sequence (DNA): TGTGCCAGCAGCTGGGGACAGGGCAACACCGGGGAGCTGTTTTTT. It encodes CASSWGQGNTGELFF.

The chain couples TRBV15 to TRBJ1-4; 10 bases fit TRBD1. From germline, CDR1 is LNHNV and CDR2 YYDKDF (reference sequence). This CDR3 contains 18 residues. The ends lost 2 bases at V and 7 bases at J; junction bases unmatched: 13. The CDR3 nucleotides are TGTGCCACCAGCAGATATCCCGGGACAGGGGCGTGGAGTGAAAAACTGTTTTTT. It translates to CATSRYPGTGAWSEKLFF.

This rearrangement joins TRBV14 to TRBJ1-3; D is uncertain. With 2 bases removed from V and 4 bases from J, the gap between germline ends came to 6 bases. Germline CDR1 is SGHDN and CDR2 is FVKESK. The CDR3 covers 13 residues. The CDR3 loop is CASSQQIGNTIYF. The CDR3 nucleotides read TGTGCCAGCAGCCAACAAATCGGAAACACCATATATTTT.

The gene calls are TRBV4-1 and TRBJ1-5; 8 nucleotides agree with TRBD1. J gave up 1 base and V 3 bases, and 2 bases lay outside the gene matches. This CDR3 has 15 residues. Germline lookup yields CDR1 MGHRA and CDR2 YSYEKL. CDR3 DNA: TGCGCCAGCAGCCACGGGGACAGGAGCAATCAGCCCCAGCATTTT. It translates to CASSHGDRSNQPQHF.

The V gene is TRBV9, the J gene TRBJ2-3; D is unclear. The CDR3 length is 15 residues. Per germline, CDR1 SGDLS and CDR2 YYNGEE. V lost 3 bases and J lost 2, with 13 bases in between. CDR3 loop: CASSAPGGSTDTQYF. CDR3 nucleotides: TGTGCCAGCAGCGCCCCCGGTGGCTCCACAGATACGCAGTATTTT.

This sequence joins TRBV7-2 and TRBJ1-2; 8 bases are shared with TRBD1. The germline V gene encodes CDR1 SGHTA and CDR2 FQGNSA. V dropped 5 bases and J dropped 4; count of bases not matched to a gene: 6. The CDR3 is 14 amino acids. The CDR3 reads CASSRGQGGYGYTF. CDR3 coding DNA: TGTGCCAGCAGCAGAGGACAGGGAGGCTATGGCTACACCTTC. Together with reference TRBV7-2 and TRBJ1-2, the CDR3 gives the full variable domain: GAGVSQSPSNKVTEKGKDVELRCDPISGHTALYWYRQSLGQGLEFLIYFQGNSAPDKSGLPSDRFSAERTGGSVSTLTIQRTQQEDSAVYLCASSRGQGGYGYTFGSGTRLTVV.

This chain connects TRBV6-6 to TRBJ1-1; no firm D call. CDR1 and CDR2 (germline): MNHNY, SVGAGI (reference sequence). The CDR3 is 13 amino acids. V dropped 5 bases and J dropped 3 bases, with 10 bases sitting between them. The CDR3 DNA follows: TGTGCCAGCAGTCCACAACAACACACTGAAGCTTTCTTT. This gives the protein CASSPQQHTEAFF.

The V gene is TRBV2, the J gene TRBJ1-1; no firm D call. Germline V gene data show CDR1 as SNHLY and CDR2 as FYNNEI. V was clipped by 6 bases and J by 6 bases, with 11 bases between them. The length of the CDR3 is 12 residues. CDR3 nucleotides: TGTGCCAGCAGCAAGACAACATCTGAAGCTTTCTTT. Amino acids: CASSKTTSEAFF.

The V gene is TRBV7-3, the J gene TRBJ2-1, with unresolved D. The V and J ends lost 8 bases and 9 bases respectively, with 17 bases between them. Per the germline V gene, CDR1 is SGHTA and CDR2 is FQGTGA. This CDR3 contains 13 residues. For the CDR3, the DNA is TGTGCCAGCGGTTTCGAAGCCAGTGGTGAGCAGTTCTTC. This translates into CASGFEASGEQFF.

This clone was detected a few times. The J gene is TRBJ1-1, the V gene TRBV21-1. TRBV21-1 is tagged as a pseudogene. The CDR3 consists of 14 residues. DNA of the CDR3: TGTGCCAGCAGCATAGCAGGTCGGAACACTGAAGCTTTCTTT. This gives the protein CASSIAGRNTEAFF.

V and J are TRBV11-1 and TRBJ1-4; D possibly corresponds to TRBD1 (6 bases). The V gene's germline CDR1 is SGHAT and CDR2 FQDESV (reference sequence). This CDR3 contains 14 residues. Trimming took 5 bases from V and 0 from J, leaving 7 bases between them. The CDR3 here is CASSRTATNEKLFF. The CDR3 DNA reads TGTGCCAGCAGCCGGACAGCAACTAATGAAAAACTGTTTTTT.

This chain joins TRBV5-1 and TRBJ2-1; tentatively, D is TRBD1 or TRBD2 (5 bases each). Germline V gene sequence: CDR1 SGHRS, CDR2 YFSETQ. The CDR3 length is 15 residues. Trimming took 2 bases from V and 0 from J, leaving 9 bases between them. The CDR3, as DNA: TGCGCCAGCAGCTTTGGGGGAAGCTCCTACAATGAGCAGTTCTTC. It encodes CASSFGGSSYNEQFF.

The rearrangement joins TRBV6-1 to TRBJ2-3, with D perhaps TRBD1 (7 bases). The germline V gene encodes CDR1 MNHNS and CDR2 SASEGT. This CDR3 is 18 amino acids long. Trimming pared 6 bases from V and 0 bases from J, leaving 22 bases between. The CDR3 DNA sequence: TGTGCCAGCAGGGAAACCCGCCTACAGGGGACTAGCACAGATACGCAGTATTTT. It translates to CASRETRLQGTSTDTQYF.

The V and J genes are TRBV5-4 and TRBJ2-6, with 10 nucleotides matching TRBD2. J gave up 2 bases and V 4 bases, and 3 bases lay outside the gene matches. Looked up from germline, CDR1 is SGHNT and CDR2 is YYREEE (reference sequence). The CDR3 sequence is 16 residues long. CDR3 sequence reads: CASSLAGVTGANVLTF. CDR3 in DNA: TGTGCCAGCAGCCTAGCGGGAGTTACTGGGGCCAACGTCCTGACTTTC.

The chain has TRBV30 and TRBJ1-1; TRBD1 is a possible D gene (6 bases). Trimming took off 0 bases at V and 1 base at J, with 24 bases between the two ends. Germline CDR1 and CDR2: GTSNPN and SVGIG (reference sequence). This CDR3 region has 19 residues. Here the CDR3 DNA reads TGTGCCTGGAGTGTAAGTTGGGGCAGGGGAAATGTGAGGAACACTGAAGCTTTCTTT. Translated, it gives CAWSVSWGRGNVRNTEAFF.

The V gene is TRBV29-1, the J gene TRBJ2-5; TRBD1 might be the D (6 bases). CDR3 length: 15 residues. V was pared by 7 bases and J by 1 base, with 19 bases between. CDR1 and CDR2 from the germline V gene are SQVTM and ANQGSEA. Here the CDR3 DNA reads TGCAGCGCCACCCTACAGGGCCTGACCCAAGAGACCCAGTACTTC. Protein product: CSATLQGLTQETQYF. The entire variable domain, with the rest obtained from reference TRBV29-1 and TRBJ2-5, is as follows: SAVISQKPSRDICQRGTSLTIQCQVDSQVTMMFWYRQQPGQSLTLIATANQGSEATYESGFVIDKFPISRPNLTFSTLTVSNMSPEDSSIYLCSATLQGLTQETQYFGPGTRLLVL.

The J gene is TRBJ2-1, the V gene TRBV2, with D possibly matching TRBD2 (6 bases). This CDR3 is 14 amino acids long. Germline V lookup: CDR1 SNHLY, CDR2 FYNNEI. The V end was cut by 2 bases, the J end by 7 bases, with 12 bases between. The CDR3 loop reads CASSELWEDNEQFF. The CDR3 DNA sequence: TGTGCCAGCAGTGAATTGTGGGAGGATAATGAGCAGTTCTTC.

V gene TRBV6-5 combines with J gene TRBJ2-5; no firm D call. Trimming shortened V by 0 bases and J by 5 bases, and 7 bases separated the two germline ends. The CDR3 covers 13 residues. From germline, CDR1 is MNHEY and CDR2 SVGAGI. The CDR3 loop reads CASSYSWTETQYF. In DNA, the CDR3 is TGTGCCAGCAGTTACTCCTGGACCGAGACCCAGTACTTC.

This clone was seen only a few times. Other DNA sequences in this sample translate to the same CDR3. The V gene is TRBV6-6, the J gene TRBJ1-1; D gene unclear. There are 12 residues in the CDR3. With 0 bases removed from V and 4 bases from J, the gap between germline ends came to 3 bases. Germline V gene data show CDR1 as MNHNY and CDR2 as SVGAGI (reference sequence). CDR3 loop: CASSYSPTEAFF. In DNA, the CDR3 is TGTGCCAGCAGTTACTCGCCCACTGAAGCTTTCTTT.

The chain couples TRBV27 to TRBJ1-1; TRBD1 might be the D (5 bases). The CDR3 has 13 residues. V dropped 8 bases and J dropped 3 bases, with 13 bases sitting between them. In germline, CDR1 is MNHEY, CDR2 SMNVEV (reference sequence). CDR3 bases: TGTGCCAGCGCCGTCTGGGGGGACACTGAAGCTTTCTTT. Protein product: CASAVWGDTEAFF.

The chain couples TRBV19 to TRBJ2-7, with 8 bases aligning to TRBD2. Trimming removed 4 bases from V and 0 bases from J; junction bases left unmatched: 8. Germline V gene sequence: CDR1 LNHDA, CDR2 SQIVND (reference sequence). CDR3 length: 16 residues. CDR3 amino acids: CASSTPGSGGSYEQYF. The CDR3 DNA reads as TGTGCCAGTAGTACCCCGGGAAGCGGGGGCTCCTACGAGCAGTACTTC.

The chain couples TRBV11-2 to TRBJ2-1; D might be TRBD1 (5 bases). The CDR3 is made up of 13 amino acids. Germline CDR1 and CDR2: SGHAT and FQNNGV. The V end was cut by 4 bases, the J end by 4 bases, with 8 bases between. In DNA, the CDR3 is TGTGCCAGCAGCTCCCAGGGATACAATGAGCAGTTCTTC. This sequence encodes CASSSQGYNEQFF.

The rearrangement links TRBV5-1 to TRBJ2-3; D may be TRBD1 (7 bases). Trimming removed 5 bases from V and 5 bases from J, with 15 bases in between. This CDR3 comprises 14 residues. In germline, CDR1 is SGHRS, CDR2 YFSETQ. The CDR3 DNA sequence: TGCGCCAGCAGTACCCAGGGGGGAGGAGATACGCAGTATTTT. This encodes CASSTQGGGDTQYF.

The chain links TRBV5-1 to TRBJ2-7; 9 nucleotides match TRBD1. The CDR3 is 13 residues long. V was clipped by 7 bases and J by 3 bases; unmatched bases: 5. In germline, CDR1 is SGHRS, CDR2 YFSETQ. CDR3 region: CASCRDRDYEQYF. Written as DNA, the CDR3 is TGCGCCAGCTGCCGGGACAGGGACTACGAGCAGTACTTC.

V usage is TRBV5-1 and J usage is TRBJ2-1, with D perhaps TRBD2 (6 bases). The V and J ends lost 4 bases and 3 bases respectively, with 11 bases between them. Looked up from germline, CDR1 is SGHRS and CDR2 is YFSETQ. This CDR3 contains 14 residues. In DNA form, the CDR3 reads TGCGCCAGCAGCCGCTCGACTAGCTACAATGAGCAGTTCTTC. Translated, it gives CASSRSTSYNEQFF.

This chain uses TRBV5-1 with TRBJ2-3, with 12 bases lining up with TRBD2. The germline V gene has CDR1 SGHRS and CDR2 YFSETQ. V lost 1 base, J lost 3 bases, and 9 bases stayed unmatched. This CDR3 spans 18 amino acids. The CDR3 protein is CASSLRPTSGGQTDTQYF. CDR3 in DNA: TGCGCCAGCAGCTTGCGCCCAACTAGCGGGGGGCAGACAGATACGCAGTATTTT. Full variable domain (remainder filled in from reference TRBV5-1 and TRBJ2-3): KAGVTQTPRYLIKTRGQQVTLSCSPISGHRSVSWYQQTPGQGLQFLFEYFSETQRNKGNFPGRFSGRQFSNSRSEMNVSTLELGDSALYLCASSLRPTSGGQTDTQYFGPGTRLTVL.

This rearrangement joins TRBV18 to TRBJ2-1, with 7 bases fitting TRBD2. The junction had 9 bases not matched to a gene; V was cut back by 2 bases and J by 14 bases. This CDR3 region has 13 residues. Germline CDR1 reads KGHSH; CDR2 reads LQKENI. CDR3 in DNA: TGTGCCAGCTCACCAGGAGCGGGGCTTCGGGAGTTCTTC. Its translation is CASSPGAGLREFF.

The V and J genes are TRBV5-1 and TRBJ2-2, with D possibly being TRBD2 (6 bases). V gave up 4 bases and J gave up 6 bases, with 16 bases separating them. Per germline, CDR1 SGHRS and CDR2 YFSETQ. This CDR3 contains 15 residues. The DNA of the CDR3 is TGCGCCAGCAGCCCCTCGGGGGAGTTGGCCGGGGAGCTGTTTTTT. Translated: CASSPSGELAGELFF.

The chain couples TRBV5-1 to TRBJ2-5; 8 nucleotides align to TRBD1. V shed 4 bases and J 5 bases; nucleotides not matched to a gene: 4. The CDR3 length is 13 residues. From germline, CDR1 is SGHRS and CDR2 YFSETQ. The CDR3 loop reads CASSPTGVETQYF. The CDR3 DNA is TGCGCCAGCAGCCCGACAGGGGTGGAGACCCAGTACTTC.